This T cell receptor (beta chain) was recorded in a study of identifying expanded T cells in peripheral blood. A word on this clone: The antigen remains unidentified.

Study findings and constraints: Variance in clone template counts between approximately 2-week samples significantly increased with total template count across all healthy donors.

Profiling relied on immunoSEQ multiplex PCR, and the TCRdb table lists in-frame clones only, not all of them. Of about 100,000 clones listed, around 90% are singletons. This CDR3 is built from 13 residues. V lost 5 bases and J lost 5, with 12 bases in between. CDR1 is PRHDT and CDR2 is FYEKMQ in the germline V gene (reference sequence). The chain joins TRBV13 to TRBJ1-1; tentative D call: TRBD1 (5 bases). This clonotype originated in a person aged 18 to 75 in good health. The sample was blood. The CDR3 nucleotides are TGTGCCAGCAGCCTTGGTCGGGGGACTGAAGCTTTCTTT. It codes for CASSLGRGTEAFF. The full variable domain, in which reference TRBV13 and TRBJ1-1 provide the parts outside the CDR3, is AAGVIQSPRHLIKEKRETATLKCYPIPRHDTVYWYQQGPGQDPQFLISFYEKMQSDKGSIPDRFSAQQFSDYHSELNMSSLELGDSALYFCASSLGRGTEAFFGQGTRLTVV.